This T cell receptor beta chain was documented in a study of vaccination effects on CD4 cells after COVID-19. Study context: Participants were vaccinated with two doses of either the BNT162b2 or mRNA-1273 vaccine.

Trimming stripped 0 bases from V and 1 base from J, with 5 bases between. The germline V gene encodes CDR1 SGHDT and CDR2 YYEEEE. The CDR3 totals 14 residues. Antigen-specific CD4+ T cells were expanded (with viral peptide pools) by the ViraFEST assay ahead of sequencing. Culture lasted roughly eleven days before CD4+ T cell isolation. Nucleocapsid antibody tests were negative, and the vaccine recipients had no prior SARS-CoV-2 infection. Every well housed some 2 million PBMC, which grew in culture alongside around 10 IU/ml IL-2 and about 10 ug/ml peptides. A half-volume exchange with IL-2 medium occurred on days 3 and 7. Points on this clone: Its antigen remains unknown.

Sequencing was performed with immunoSEQ multiplex PCR; in TCRdb, only in-frame clones are kept and a portion is missing. The table records some 22,000 clones, around 70% of them present only once. Sequencing used CD4+ T cells from PBMCs cultured with HCoV-NL63 spike peptides, obtained before COVID-19 vaccination. This sequence originates from a human donor who received a COVID-19 vaccine. The chain uses TRBV5-6 and TRBJ2-1, with D unclear. The CDR3 loop reads CASSLGGSYNEQFF. For the CDR3, the DNA is TGTGCCAGCAGCTTGGGCGGATCCTACAATGAGCAGTTCTTC. The full variable domain, its missing parts supplied by reference TRBV5-6 and TRBJ2-1, is DAGVTQSPTHLIKTRGQQVTLRCSPKSGHDTVSWYQQALGQGPQFIFQYYEEEERQRGNFPDRFSGHQFPNYSSELNVNALLLGDSALYLCASSLGGSYNEQFFGPGTRLTVL.